Given below is one TCR beta chain in context. Cohort 3 donors counted as recovered after two negative PCRs, clearance, or resolved symptoms. The sample is drawn from a study of blood T cell repertoires in COVID-19. Study information: Italy, Spain and the United States were the sources of the convalescent and acute COVID-19 samples.

The data were produced by immunoSEQ multiplex PCR, yet TCRdb's version contains in-frame clones alone and is incomplete. The table records about 160,000 clones, 88% of them present only once. Sequencing was done on a sample of PBMCs or T cells enriched from blood (not recorded which). This clonotype was sampled from a woman in her 50s who had recovered from COVID-19.

CDR3 residues: CASSEALGTGASEAFF. The CDR3 DNA reads as TGTGCCAGCAGTGAAGCGCTCGGGACAGGGGCCTCTGAAGCTTTCTTT. This chain uses TRBV2 with TRBJ1-1; 10 bases line up with TRBD1. V lost 0 bases to trimming and J lost 6 bases; unmatched junction nucleotides: 7. Germline V gives CDR1 SNHLY, CDR2 FYNNEI. The CDR3 sequence is 16 residues long.